The clone carrying this T cell receptor beta chain shows up as medium-sized (0.01 to 0.1%) by frequency. Its antigen is currently unknown. TRB amplification used 250 ng of peripheral blood genomic DNA. This entry comes from a study of T cell clusters in autoimmune cytopenias. Overall study findings and caveats: Physiological T cell clusters of healthy donors were apparently absent in primary autoimmune cytopenia patients. TRB repertoire shifts in secondary cytopenia and chronic lymphocytic leukemia mostly reflected lymphoma, not autoimmunity.

One tube held mixed TRB-A and TRB-B primer pools for touch-down PCR. From its re-call of the multiplex PCR reads, TCRdb lists each CDR3 protein once, without DNA. The sample data list over 3,000 distinct CDR3 sequences. Germline-derived CDR1 and CDR2 are SGHAT and FQDESV (reference sequence). The CDR3 covers 12 residues. This receptor was obtained from a human donor with an autoimmune cytopenia or autoimmune hepatitis (not recorded which). V is TRBV11-1 and J is TRBJ2-3. The material sequenced was peripheral blood. The CDR3 sequence is CASSFEGDTQYF.